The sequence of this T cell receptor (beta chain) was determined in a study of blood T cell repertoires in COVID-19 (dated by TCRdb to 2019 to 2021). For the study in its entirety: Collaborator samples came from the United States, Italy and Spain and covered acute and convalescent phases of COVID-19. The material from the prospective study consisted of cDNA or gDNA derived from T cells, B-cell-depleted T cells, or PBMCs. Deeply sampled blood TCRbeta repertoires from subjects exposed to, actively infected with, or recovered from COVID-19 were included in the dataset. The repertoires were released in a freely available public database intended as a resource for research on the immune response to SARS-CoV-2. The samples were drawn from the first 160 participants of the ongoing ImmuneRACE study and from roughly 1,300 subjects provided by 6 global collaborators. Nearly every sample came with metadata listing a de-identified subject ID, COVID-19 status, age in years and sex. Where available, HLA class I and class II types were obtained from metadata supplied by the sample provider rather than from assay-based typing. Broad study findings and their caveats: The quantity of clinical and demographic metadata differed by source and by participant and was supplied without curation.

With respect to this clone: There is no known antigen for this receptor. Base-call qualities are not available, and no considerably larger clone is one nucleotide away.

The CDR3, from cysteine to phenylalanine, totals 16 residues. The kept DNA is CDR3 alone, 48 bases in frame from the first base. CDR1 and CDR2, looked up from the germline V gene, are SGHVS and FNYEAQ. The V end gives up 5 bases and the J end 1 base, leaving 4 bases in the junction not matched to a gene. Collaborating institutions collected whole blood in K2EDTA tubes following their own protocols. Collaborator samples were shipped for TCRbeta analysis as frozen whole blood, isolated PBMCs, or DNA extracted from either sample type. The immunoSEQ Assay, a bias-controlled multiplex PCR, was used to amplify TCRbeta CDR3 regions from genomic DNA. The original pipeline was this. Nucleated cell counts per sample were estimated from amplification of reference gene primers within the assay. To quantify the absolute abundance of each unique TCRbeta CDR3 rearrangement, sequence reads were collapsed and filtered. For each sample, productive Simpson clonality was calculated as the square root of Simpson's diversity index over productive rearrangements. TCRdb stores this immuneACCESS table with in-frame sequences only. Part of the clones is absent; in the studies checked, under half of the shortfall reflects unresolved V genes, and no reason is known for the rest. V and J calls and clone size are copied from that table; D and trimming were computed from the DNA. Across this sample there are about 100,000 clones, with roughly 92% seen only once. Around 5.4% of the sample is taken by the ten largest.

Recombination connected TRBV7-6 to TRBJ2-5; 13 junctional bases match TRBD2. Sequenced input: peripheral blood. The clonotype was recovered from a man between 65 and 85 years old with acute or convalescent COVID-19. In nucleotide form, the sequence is TGTGCCAGCAGCCCCACTAGCGGGAGGGCCCAAGAGACCCAGTACTTC. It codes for CASSPTSGRAQETQYF.